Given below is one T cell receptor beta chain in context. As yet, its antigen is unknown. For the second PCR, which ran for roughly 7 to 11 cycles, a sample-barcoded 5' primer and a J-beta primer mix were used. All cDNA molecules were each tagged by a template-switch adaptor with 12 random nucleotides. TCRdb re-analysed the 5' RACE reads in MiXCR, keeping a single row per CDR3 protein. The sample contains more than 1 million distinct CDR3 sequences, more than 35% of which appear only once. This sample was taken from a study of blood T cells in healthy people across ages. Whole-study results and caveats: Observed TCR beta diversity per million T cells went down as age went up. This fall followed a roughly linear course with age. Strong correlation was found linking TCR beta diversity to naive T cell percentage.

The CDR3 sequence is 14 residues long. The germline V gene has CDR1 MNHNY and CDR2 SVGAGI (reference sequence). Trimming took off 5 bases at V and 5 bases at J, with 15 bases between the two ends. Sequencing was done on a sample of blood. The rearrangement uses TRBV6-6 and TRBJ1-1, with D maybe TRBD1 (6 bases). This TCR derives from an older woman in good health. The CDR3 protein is CASSNTRGGTEAFF. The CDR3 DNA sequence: TGTGCCAGCAGTAATACGAGGGGGGGGACTGAAGCTTTCTTT.